The clone carrying this T cell receptor (beta chain) was detected only once. Its specificity is not known. The data were obtained in a study of cytomegalovirus exposure and HLA in healthy donors. Study-wide points: In a later analysis, DRB1 alleles had the most associated TCRs; HLA-C alleles the fewest. Indistinguishability led to the exclusion of some V segments, TRBV6-2 and TRBV6-3 included. V- and J-gene trimming in TCR beta was tied to a missense DCLRE1C variant by an analysis performed later.

Primers: 60 Vbeta forward and 13 Jbeta reverse. The table came from immunoSEQ multiplex PCR; TCRdb's copy has only in-frame clones and leaves some out. The data show roughly 130,000 clones, with 80% seen just once and 5% to 6% held by the top ten. The V gene lost 8 bases and the J gene lost 2 bases, with 15 bases spanning the gap. Germline lookup yields CDR1 MNHEY and CDR2 SVGAGI. This CDR3 region has 14 residues. The gene calls are TRBV6-5 and TRBJ1-2; no firm D call. Material: PBMCs. This TCR was recovered from a young man in good health and CMV-seronegative. CDR3 DNA: TGTGCCAGCGCAAAAGATCGGGTCAACTATGGCTACACCTTC. Its protein product is CASAKDRVNYGYTF.